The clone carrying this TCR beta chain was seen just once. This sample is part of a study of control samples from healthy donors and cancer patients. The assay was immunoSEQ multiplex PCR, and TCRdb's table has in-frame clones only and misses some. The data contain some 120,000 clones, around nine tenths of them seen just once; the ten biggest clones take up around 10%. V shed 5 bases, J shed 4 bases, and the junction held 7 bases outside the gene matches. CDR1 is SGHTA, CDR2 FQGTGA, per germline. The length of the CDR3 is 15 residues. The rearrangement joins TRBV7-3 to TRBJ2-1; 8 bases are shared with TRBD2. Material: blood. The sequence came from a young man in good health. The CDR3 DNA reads TGTGCCAGCAGCCCACGGGGGGGCCGGTACAATGAGCAGTTCTTC. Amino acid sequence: CASSPRGGRYNEQFF. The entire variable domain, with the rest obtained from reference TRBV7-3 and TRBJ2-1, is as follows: GAGVSQTPSNKVTEKGKYVELRCDPISGHTALYWYRQSLGQGPEFLIYFQGTGAADDSGLPNDRFFAVRPEGSVSTLKIQRTERGDSAVYLCASSPRGGRYNEQFFGPGTRLTVL.